Listed below are T cell receptor beta chains from one sample, sequenced in a study of Ad26.COV2.S vaccination and SARS-CoV-2 variants. The table came from immunoSEQ multiplex PCR; TCRdb's copy has only in-frame clones and leaves some out. The table has roughly 300,000 clones, approximately 90% seen once; the top ten hold 6.4%. Specimen: peripheral blood, collected in a trial of Ad26.COV2.S vaccine versus placebo. The receptors stem from a person aged 18-60 years who received the Ad26.COV2.S COVID-19 vaccine or a placebo. CDR3s include the opening cysteine and the closing phenylalanine or tryptophan. Fields, in order: CDR3 protein, CDR3 DNA, J gene, D gene, V gene, clone size. D genes are given only for firm matches. Some rows mark clone size as missing; the rest say once, few, many or name a class of expanded clone.

CDR3aa: CASSLESGDGNTIYF
CDR3nt: TGTGCCAGCAGCTTAGAGTCGGGGGACGGAAACACCATATATTTT
j_gene: TRBJ1-3
d_gene: -
v_gene: TRBV11-3
abundance: -

CDR3aa: CASTRGTGELFF
CDR3nt: TGTGCCAGCACCCGAGGAACCGGGGAGCTGTTTTTT
j_gene: TRBJ2-2
d_gene: -
v_gene: TRBV6-5
abundance: -

CDR3aa: CASNPVGTGAGYTF
CDR3nt: TGTGCCAGCAACCCGGTCGGGACAGGGGCGGGCTACACCTTC
j_gene: TRBJ1-2
d_gene: TRBD1
v_gene: TRBV5-4
abundance: -

CDR3aa: CASSLALPDTQYF
CDR3nt: TGTGCCAGCAGTTTAGCTCTCCCCGATACGCAGTATTTT
j_gene: TRBJ2-3
d_gene: -
v_gene: TRBV27
abundance: -

CDR3aa: CASSPTGAKTQYF
CDR3nt: TGTGCCAGTAGCCCGACAGGGGCGAAGACCCAGTACTTC
j_gene: TRBJ2-5
d_gene: TRBD1
v_gene: TRBV19
abundance: -

CDR3aa: CASSYNAGELFF
CDR3nt: TGTGCCAGCAGTTACAATGCCGGGGAGCTGTTTTTT
j_gene: TRBJ2-2
d_gene: -
v_gene: TRBV6-5
abundance: -

CDR3aa: CASSPASGGAGETQYF
CDR3nt: TGTGCCAGCAGCCCCGCTAGCGGGGGGGCCGGGGAGACCCAGTACTTC
j_gene: TRBJ2-5
d_gene: TRBD2
v_gene: TRBV7-9
abundance: once

CDR3aa: CAWALWGNTEAFF
CDR3nt: TGTGCCTGGGCCCTCTGGGGTAACACTGAAGCTTTCTTT
j_gene: TRBJ1-1
d_gene: -
v_gene: TRBV30
abundance: -

CDR3aa: CASSRLYPREFF
CDR3nt: TGTGCCAGCAGCCGCCTGTATCCCAGGGAGTTCTTC
j_gene: TRBJ2-1
d_gene: -
v_gene: TRBV14
abundance: once

CDR3aa: CASSLTSGSVHEQYF
CDR3nt: TGTGCCAGCAGTTTAACTAGCGGGAGTGTCCACGAGCAGTACTTC
j_gene: TRBJ2-7
d_gene: TRBD2
v_gene: TRBV27
abundance: -

CDR3aa: CASSGRLDEQFF
CDR3nt: TGTGCCAGCAGCGGGCGTTTGGATGAGCAGTTCTTC
j_gene: TRBJ2-1
d_gene: -
v_gene: TRBV7-3
abundance: -

CDR3aa: CASSRTGHQPQHF
CDR3nt: TGTGCCAGCAGTCGGACAGGGCATCAGCCCCAGCATTTT
j_gene: TRBJ1-5
d_gene: TRBD1
v_gene: TRBV6-2/TRBV6-3
abundance: -

CDR3aa: CASSLGGFSSTDTQYF
CDR3nt: TGCGCCAGCAGCCTTGGAGGGTTCTCTAGCACAGATACGCAGTATTTT
j_gene: TRBJ2-3
d_gene: -
v_gene: TRBV5-1
abundance: once

CDR3aa: CASRNPSGSNEKLFF
CDR3nt: TGTGCCAGTAGGAACCCCTCCGGTAGTAATGAAAAACTGTTTTTT
j_gene: TRBJ1-4
d_gene: -
v_gene: TRBV19
abundance: once

CDR3aa: CAWSGRVLDQPQHF
CDR3nt: TGTGCCTGGAGTGGCAGGGTTTTGGATCAGCCCCAGCATTTT
j_gene: TRBJ1-5
d_gene: -
v_gene: TRBV30
abundance: -

CDR3aa: CASSVQEDLSSYNSPLHF
CDR3nt: TGTGCCAGCAGCGTACAGGAAGATTTAAGCTCCTATAATTCACCCCTCCACTTT
j_gene: TRBJ1-6
d_gene: -
v_gene: TRBV9
abundance: once

CDR3aa: CASIARSTEAFF
CDR3nt: TGTGCCAGCATTGCCCGGAGCACTGAAGCTTTCTTT
j_gene: TRBJ1-1
d_gene: -
v_gene: TRBV2
abundance: -

CDR3aa: CSVGRAQGAREKLFF
CDR3nt: TGCAGCGTTGGACGGGCCCAGGGGGCGCGAGAAAAACTGTTTTTT
j_gene: TRBJ1-4
d_gene: TRBD1
v_gene: TRBV29-1
abundance: -

CDR3aa: CASSRTGGVKAFF
CDR3nt: TGTGCCAGCAGTCGGACAGGGGGGGTAAAAGCTTTCTTT
j_gene: TRBJ1-1
d_gene: TRBD1
v_gene: TRBV28
abundance: -

CDR3aa: CASSLRGSTEAFF
CDR3nt: TGTGCCAGCAGCTTAAGAGGGTCCACTGAAGCTTTCTTT
j_gene: TRBJ1-1
d_gene: -
v_gene: TRBV7-3
abundance: -